This T cell receptor beta chain was recovered during a study of blood T cell repertoires in COVID-19. The CDR3 runs 12 residues. V was shortened by 4 bases and J by 5 bases, with 10 bases between the two germline ends. Germline CDR1 is SGHRS and CDR2 is YFSETQ. Clones were read by immunoSEQ multiplex PCR, and TCRdb kept only the in-frame ones, dropping some. The top ten hold over 1.5% of the sample, which has about 210,000 clones, around 89% seen once. This rearrangement joins TRBV5-1 to TRBJ2-7; D perhaps matches TRBD1 (6 bases). The TCR originated in a man in his 70s with acute or convalescent COVID-19. The sample consisted of peripheral blood. The CDR3 DNA is TGCGCCAGCAGCGGGCAGGGGAACGAGCAGTACTTC. This sequence encodes CASSGQGNEQYF.